A selection of T cell receptor beta chains follows, all from one sample in a study of radiation and T cells in renal cell carcinoma. The assay was immunoSEQ multiplex PCR, and TCRdb's table has in-frame clones only and misses some. This table has over 12,000 clones, 62% appearing once. The sample was tumor tissue, taken from a patient whose treatment was nephrectomy without radiotherapy. The origin of the receptors is a man in his sixties with renal cell carcinoma. Both conserved end residues are part of each CDR3. D genes are given only for firm matches. Not every row has a clone size; where given, it reads once, few, many or a size class.

TRBJ1-5,.,TRBV27,.,TGTGCCAGCAGTCTCACGGGGACACCTTCTAGCAATCAGCCCCAGCATTTT,CASSLTGTPSSNQPQHF
TRBJ1-4,.,TRBV20-1,.,TGCAGTGCTAGAACTCAGGAAAAACTGTTTTTT,CSARTQEKLFF
TRBJ1-2,.,TRBV6-4,.,TGTGCCAGCAGTGAGGCAGCTAACTATGGCTACACCTTC,CASSEAANYGYTF
TRBJ2-3,.,TRBV7-8,.,TGTGCCAGCACCGGGGGTTTCAGCACAGATACGCAGTATTTT,CASTGGFSTDTQYF
TRBJ1-3,.,TRBV5-1,.,TGCGCCAGCAGCTTGGGGGGTTCCATTGGCTACTCTGGAAACACCATATATTTT,CASSLGGSIGYSGNTIYF
TRBJ2-7,TRBD1,TRBV2,.,TGTGCCAGCAGCCGAGGGACAGGGTCCCACGAGCAGTACTTC,CASSRGTGSHEQYF
TRBJ2-3,.,TRBV4-1,.,TGCGCCAGCAGCCGATTTATCTGGGGGGGCAACACACGAGATACGCAGTATTTT,CASSRFIWGGNTRDTQYF
TRBJ1-6,.,TRBV6-5,.,TGTGCCAGCAGTTACTCACTACAGATTAATTCACCCCTCCACTTT,CASSYSLQINSPLHF
TRBJ1-2,.,TRBV2,.,TGTGCCAGCAGTGAAATCTTTGGCTCTGGCTACACCTTC,CASSEIFGSGYTF
TRBJ1-2,TRBD1,TRBV10-3,.,TGTGCCATCAGTGCAGGGGGGAAGAACTATGGCTACACCTTC,CAISAGGKNYGYTF
TRBJ2-2,.,TRBV7-2,.,TGTGCCAGCAGCTTAGGCGGTTGGTCCGGGGAGCTGTTTTTT,CASSLGGWSGELFF
TRBJ2-3,TRBD2,TRBV2,.,TGTGCCATCCTAGCGGGAGGGCTCAGCACAGATACGCAGTATTTT,CAILAGGLSTDTQYF
TRBJ2-5,.,TRBV28,few,TGTGCCAGCAGTTTACCTCATACTAGCCGGGGCACCCAGTACTTC,CASSLPHTSRGTQYF
TRBJ1-3,TRBD1,TRBV4-1,.,TGCGCCAGCAGCCGAGTGACAGGGCCAGGAAACACCATATATTTT,CASSRVTGPGNTIYF
TRBJ1-2,.,TRBV6-5,.,TGTGCCAGCAAGGAGGCGGGAGCTTATGGCTACACCTTC,CASKEAGAYGYTF
TRBJ2-4,.,TRBV5-5,.,TGTGCCAGCATCCAAGGGGCAGACAACATTCAGTACTTC,CASIQGADNIQYF
TRBJ1-1,TRBD1,TRBV7-8,.,TGTGCCAGCAGCTTACGCAGGGGGCTTGGGAACACTGAAGCTTTCTTT,CASSLRRGLGNTEAFF
TRBJ1-1,.,TRBV28,.,TGTGCCAGCAGTGTGGCAGGGATAACTGAAGCTTTCTTT,CASSVAGITEAFF
TRBJ2-2,.,TRBV5-6,.,TGTGCCAGCAGCCTCGGACAGTACACCGGGGAGCTGTTTTTT,CASSLGQYTGELFF
TRBJ1-3,.,TRBV6-5,few,TGTGCCAGCATACGCGGAAACACCATATATTTT,CASIRGNTIYF
TRBJ1-1,TRBD1,TRBV28,few,TGTGCCAGCAGTTTACGGACAGGGTGGTGGACTGAAGCTTTCTTT,CASSLRTGWWTEAFF
TRBJ2-5,TRBD1,TRBV5-4,.,TGTGCCAGCAGCTTAAGACAGGGGGCGAGGGAGACCCAGTACTTC,CASSLRQGARETQYF
TRBJ2-1,.,TRBV6-1,.,TGTGCCAGCACCGACGAGGGTGCCGCTTTGGATGAGCAGTTCTTC,CASTDEGAALDEQFF
TRBJ2-6,.,TRBV7-6,.,TGTGCCAGCAGCTTAGCCAGGAACTCTGGGGCCAACGTCCTGACTTTC,CASSLARNSGANVLTF
TRBJ1-2,.,TRBV7-2,once,TGTGCCAGCAGCTTTTCAGGGGACTATGGCTACACCTTC,CASSFSGDYGYTF
TRBJ1-4,.,TRBV5-4,.,TGTGCCAGCAGCTATGGGGGGCTAGAGAATGAAAAACTGTTTTTT,CASSYGGLENEKLFF
TRBJ2-5,.,TRBV19,.,TGTGCCAGTAGTATAACAGGAGGGTTTGAGACCCAGTACTTC,CASSITGGFETQYF
TRBJ2-1,TRBD2,TRBV2,.,TGTGCCAGCAGTGATCCCGGGACTAGCGGGAGGGCCCGGCCAAATGAATTTGCGTTCTTC,CASSDPGTSGRARPNEFAFF
TRBJ1-3,.,TRBV18,few,TGTGCCAGCTCGTCAGCTATCTTTGGAAACACCATATATTTT,CASSSAIFGNTIYF
TRBJ2-7,TRBD1,TRBV5-1,.,TGCGCCAGCAGCCTCCAGGGACAGGGGGCAGACGAGCAGTACTTC,CASSLQGQGADEQYF
TRBJ1-2,.,TRBV27,.,TGTGCCAGCAGTTGGGACGGGCAAGGGAGTGGCTACACCTTC,CASSWDGQGSGYTF
TRBJ1-1,.,TRBV15,few,TGTGCCACCAGCAGTTCCGCGAACACTGAAGCTTTCTTT,CATSSSANTEAFF
TRBJ2-4,.,TRBV18,.,TGTGCCAGCTCAGGTCCAGGGGATAGAGACATTCAGTACTTC,CASSGPGDRDIQYF
TRBJ1-3,.,TRBV28,.,TGTGCCAGCAGTTTCCGGCACAGCTCTGGAAACACCATATATTTT,CASSFRHSSGNTIYF
TRBJ2-7,.,TRBV6-4,.,TGTGCCAGCAGATGCGTTAGGAACGAGCAGTACTTC,CASRCVRNEQYF
TRBJ1-1,.,TRBV15,.,TGTGCCACCAGCAGAGACGGACAGTCGGGGACTGAAGCTTTCTTT,CATSRDGQSGTEAFF
TRBJ2-7,TRBD2,TRBV7-2,.,TGTGCCAGCAGCTTCGGGGGACTAGCGGGAGGCTACGAGCAGTACTTC,CASSFGGLAGGYEQYF
TRBJ2-5,TRBD2,TRBV28,.,TGTGCCAGCAGTTTACTTGTTAGCGGGGAAGAGACCCAGTACTTC,CASSLLVSGEETQYF
TRBJ1-2,.,TRBV7-9,few,TGTGCCAGCAGCTTAGGCCCCGTGGCAGGGAAGTATGGCTACACCTTC,CASSLGPVAGKYGYTF
TRBJ1-1,.,TRBV28,.,TGTGCCAGCAGTTTATTCCCCAGGGCGGGAAGGGCTTTCTTT,CASSLFPRAGRAFF
TRBJ2-7,TRBD2,TRBV5-6,.,TGTGCCAGCAGCTTGCGCCTAGCGGGAGTCCAATTGAGCTCCTACGAGCAGTACTTC,CASSLRLAGVQLSSYEQYF
TRBJ2-3,TRBD1,TRBV19,.,TGTGCCAGTAGGACCTCAAGGGGGCGAGGTACAGATACGCAGTATTTT,CASRTSRGRGTDTQYF
TRBJ2-7,.,TRBV19,.,TGTGCCAGTAGCTCCTATAGCGAGGGGGCCTACGAGCAGTACTTC,CASSSYSEGAYEQYF
TRBJ2-2,TRBD2,TRBV7-8,.,TGTGCCAGCAGCTTATCTAGCGGTACCGGGGAGCTGTTTTTT,CASSLSSGTGELFF
TRBJ2-1,.,TRBV5-4,.,TGTGCCAGCAGCTTGGACAACGGGGGTGATGAGCAGTTCTTC,CASSLDNGGDEQFF
TRBJ1-2,.,TRBV6-4,.,TGTGCCAGCAGTGACCCGGGCACCTTC,CASSDPGTF
TRBJ2-1,.,TRBV2,medium-sized,TGTGCCAGCAGTGATACCGTTAGGGGTGAGCAGTTCTTC,CASSDTVRGEQFF
TRBJ1-5,TRBD1,TRBV10-3,.,TGTGCCATCGGGGGGACAGGGGGTAGCAATCAGCCCCAGCATTTT,CAIGGTGGSNQPQHF
TRBJ2-6,TRBD2,TRBV6-1,.,TGTGCCAGCAGTGGTGATAGCGGGAGTGGTGCCAACGTCCTGACTTTC,CASSGDSGSGANVLTF
TRBJ1-1,TRBD1,TRBV28,few,TGTGCCAGCCGATGGGACAACAGGGGGTTGGCTTTCTTT,CASRWDNRGLAFF